Detailed here is one T cell receptor (beta chain). Its antigen is unidentified. This specimen belongs to a study of OX40 agonist ivuxolimab in advanced cancers. The protocol was immunoSEQ multiplex PCR, while the TCRdb copy is restricted to in-frame clones and leaves out a portion. This table has roughly 60,000 clones, roughly 86% appearing once. Drawing of blood for sampling happened at baseline, at cycle 4 day 1, and at cycle 7 day 1. Study-wide findings and caveats: The authors did not determine the antigen specificity of the expanded peripheral T cells.

The CDR3 runs 12 residues. V gave up 4 bases and J gave up 2 bases, with 8 bases separating them. The germline gives CDR1 SQVTM, CDR2 ANQGSEA. This receptor was identified in an adult with an advanced solid tumor such as melanoma, head and neck, liver or kidney cancer. The chain has TRBV29-1 and TRBJ2-5; no firm D call. Sequencing was performed on CD4+ or CD8+ T cells sorted from blood, taken in a trial of the OX40 agonist ivuxolimab. CDR3 in amino acids: CSVARQQETQYF. Written as DNA, the CDR3 is TGCAGCGTTGCGAGGCAGCAAGAGACCCAGTACTTC.